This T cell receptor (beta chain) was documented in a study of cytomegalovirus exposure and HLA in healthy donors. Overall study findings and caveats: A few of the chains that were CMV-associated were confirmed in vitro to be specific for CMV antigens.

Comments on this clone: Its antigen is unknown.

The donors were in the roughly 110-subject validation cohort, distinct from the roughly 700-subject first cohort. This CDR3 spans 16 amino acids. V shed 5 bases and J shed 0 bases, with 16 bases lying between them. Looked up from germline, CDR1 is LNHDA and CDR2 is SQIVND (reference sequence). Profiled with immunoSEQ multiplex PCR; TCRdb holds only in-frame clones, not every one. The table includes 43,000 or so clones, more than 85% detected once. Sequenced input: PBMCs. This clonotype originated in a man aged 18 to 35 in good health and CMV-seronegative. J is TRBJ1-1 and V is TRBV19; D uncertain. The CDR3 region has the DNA TGTGCCAGTAGTCTGGCAGTTACCAGTATGAACACTGAAGCTTTCTTT. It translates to CASSLAVTSMNTEAFF.